This entry lists 8 T cell receptor beta chains sequenced from one sample in a study of T cell responses to AZD1222 COVID-19 vaccine (TCRdb year 2021). The time point label for this specimen denotes: baseline before first vaccination. Library preparation employed the immunoSEQ multiplex PCR assay. Not all clones reach the TCRdb copy of this immuneACCESS table, which keeps in-frame sequences only. Checked studies attribute under half of the gap to unresolved V genes and leave the rest unexplained. This sample has 95,000 to 150,000 clones in its table, and 92% of those were observed once. Of the sample, 1.5% to 2% falls within the top ten clones. The material sequenced was peripheral blood, taken on day 0 of AZD1222 vaccination. Receptors originate from an adult in good health.

This chain joins TRBV6-5 and TRBJ2-7; either TRBD1 or TRBD2 may supply D (6 bases each). CDR1 and CDR2 from the germline V gene are MNHEY and SVGAGI. The CDR3 is 11 residues long. V lost 7 bases to trimming and J lost 4 bases, with 8 bases between them. The CDR3 region is CASTGAYEQYF. The CDR3 coding sequence is TGTGCCAGCACGGGGGCGTACGAGCAGTACTTC.

The gene calls are TRBV11-3 and TRBJ1-1, with TRBD1 matching 8 bases. CDR3 length: 14 amino acids. Trimming cost V 4 bases and J 4 bases; bases outside gene matches: 5. The germline V gene has CDR1 SGHNT and CDR2 YENEEA. DNA of the CDR3: TGTGCCAGCAGCTCGACAGGGGACGGCACTGAAGCTTTCTTT. It encodes CASSSTGDGTEAFF.

The chain employs TRBV11-1 and TRBJ2-7; 7 bases map to TRBD1. V shed 7 bases and J 3 bases; nucleotides not matched to a gene: 9. Germline loops: CDR1 SGHAT, CDR2 FQDESV (reference sequence). The CDR3 extends over 14 amino acids. CDR3 sequence: CASTDRSAFYEQYF. DNA of the CDR3: TGTGCCAGCACGGACAGGTCAGCCTTCTACGAGCAGTACTTC.

For this clone: This sample also contains other DNA sequences that code for the same CDR3. V gene TRBV5-4 combines with J gene TRBJ2-1; no reliable D call. Trimming removed 0 bases from V and 4 bases from J, with 2 bases in between. Per germline, CDR1 SGHNT and CDR2 YYREEE (reference sequence). The CDR3 runs 12 residues. The CDR3 coding sequence is TGTGCCAGCAGCTTGGATTACAATGAGCAGTTCTTC. Amino acids: CASSLDYNEQFF.

The sample holds a few counts of this clone. The chain has TRBV7-2 and TRBJ1-2, with 9 positions matching TRBD1. Germline V gives CDR1 SGHTA, CDR2 FQGNSA. CDR3 length equals 13 residues. With 4 bases clipped from V and 7 bases from J, the junction kept 4 bases outside the gene matches. The CDR3 sequence: CASSSGQGGGYTF. The CDR3 DNA reads as TGTGCCAGCAGCTCGGGACAGGGTGGTGGCTACACCTTC.

J is TRBJ1-5 and V is TRBV19, with a tentative D call TRBD1 (5 bases). CDR3 length: 14 residues. Trimming took 6 bases from V and 3 from J, leaving 12 bases between them. From germline, CDR1 is LNHDA and CDR2 SQIVND (reference sequence). Written as DNA, the CDR3 is TGTGCCAGTAGGCGGGGGTCATACAATCAGCCCCAGCATTTT. Amino acids: CASRRGSYNQPQHF.

The table lists this clone with a count of one. The chain couples TRBV2 to TRBJ2-1; tentative D call: TRBD2 (6 bases). There are 13 residues in the CDR3. The ends were cut back, 8 bases at V and 8 bases at J, with 16 bases in the middle. In germline, CDR1 is SNHLY, CDR2 FYNNEI. The CDR3 nucleotides are TGTGCCAGCGACCGAGCGGGTGGTGATGAGCAGTTCTTC. It is translated as CASDRAGGDEQFF.

The chain employs TRBV5-1 and TRBJ1-3; D call uncertain. This CDR3 has 16 residues. Germline CDR1 and CDR2: SGHRS and YFSETQ. V lost 3 bases and J 0 bases, leaving 13 bases between the germline ends. The CDR3 DNA is TGCGCCAGCAGCTCTTGGGGAGGACGCTCTGGAAACACCATATATTTT. This gives the protein CASSSWGGRSGNTIYF.